A single sample is the source of the 17 T cell receptor beta chains below, sequenced in a study of tumor-infiltrating lymphocytes in primary liver carcinoma. With a constant-region primer, TCR beta cDNA was made from approximately 450 ng of total RNA. What produced the TCR beta libraries was three nested multiplex PCR rounds using slightly modified ARM-PCR. TRBV1-TRBV30 forward and Cbeta reverse primers drove the first two roughly 11-cycle rounds. TCRdb re-derived calls from the multiplex PCR reads in MiXCR, one entry per CDR3 protein. This sample yields roughly 53,000 distinct CDR3 sequences, of which 70% to 75% are seen a single time; about 26% belongs to the top ten. Co-extraction yielded RNA and DNA from roughly 21-30 mg of unsorted bulk tissue. The sequencing input was liver tumor tissue from sampling region 2. Indicated subset: tumor region T2, inferior pole. Receptor source: a man between 35 and 55 years old with primary liver carcinoma and hepatitis B virus infection.

Comments on this clonotype: Germline and junction disagree at one end, which may indicate a read error. The V and J genes are TRBV29-1 and TRBJ2-2, with 9 bases identical to TRBD1. The CDR3 totals 15 residues. Per germline, CDR1 SQVTM and CDR2 ANQGSEA. The CDR3, as DNA: TGTAGCTTTACAACCGAGACAGGGGGCACCGGGGAGCTGTTTTTT. It codes for CSFTTETGGTGELFF.

The chain links TRBV6-6 to TRBJ2-7, with 13 bases aligning to TRBD2. This CDR3 comprises 17 residues. V trimming: 4 bases; J trimming: 7 bases; junction bases outside the gene matches: 13. Germline V CDR1 and CDR2: MNHNY, SVGAGI (reference sequence). The DNA for the CDR3 is TGTGCCAGCAGTTCATCGGAACTAGCGGGAGGGCCGGGAGAGCAGTACTTC. It encodes CASSSSELAGGPGEQYF.

In regard to this clonotype: A read error may account for a junction end that differs from germline. This chain links TRBV7-9 with TRBJ2-2; D might be TRBD2 (6 bases). CDR1 is SEHNR, CDR2 FQNEAQ, per germline (reference sequence). This CDR3 contains 18 residues. CDR3 DNA sequence: TGTGCCAGCAACTCTGCCCAGATCGGGGGAGTGAACACCGAGGAGCTGTTTTTT. Protein sequence: CASNSAQIGGVNTEELFF.

On this clonotype itself: Given the absence of the conserved phenylalanine or tryptophan at the CDR3 end, a read error is likely. No DNA is shown, since the ends of the CDR3 on it are uncertain; the CDR3 is the one TCRdb lists. J is TRBJ2-1 and V is TRBV11-2. The CDR3 region is 12 residues in length, termini included. Per germline, CDR1 SGHAT and CDR2 FQNNGV. The CDR3 loop reads CVSSPEYNEQFL.

Turning to this clonotype: Germline and junction disagree at one end, which may indicate a read error. V and J are TRBV29-1 and TRBJ2-7; D call uncertain. Germline-derived CDR1 and CDR2 are SQVTM and ANQGSEA. The CDR3 totals 12 residues. CDR3 sequence reads: CNVEDLWREQYF. CDR3 sequence (DNA): TGCAACGTTGAAGATCTATGGAGAGAGCAGTACTTC.

Comment on this clonotype: The final CDR3 position lacks the conserved phenylalanine or tryptophan, pointing to a likely read error. The rearrangement joins TRBV29-1 to TRBJ2-5; no reliable D call. The J call may be incorrect, as the DNA end agrees better with TRBJ2-1. The CDR3 has 13 amino acids. The V gene's germline CDR1 is SQVTM and CDR2 ANQGSEA. CDR3 DNA: TGCAACGTTGAATTGGCACCCGAAGAGACCCAGTTCCTC. Protein: CNVELAPEETQFL.

This clonotype was seen repeatedly, ten times or more. J is TRBJ2-7 and V is TRBV7-9; D is uncertain. The CDR3 length is 13 residues. CDR1 SEHNR and CDR2 FQNEAQ come from the germline V gene (reference sequence). V was pared by 1 base and J by 7 bases, with 11 bases between. CDR3 sequence: CASSLDEGLEQYF. CDR3 bases: TGTGCCAGCAGCTTAGACGAAGGGTTGGAGCAGTACTTC.

This chain connects TRBV29-1 to TRBJ1-1; D uncertain. V lost 4 bases, J lost 3 bases, and 18 bases lay in between. The CDR3 length is 15 residues. Germline V gene data show CDR1 as SQVTM and CDR2 as ANQGSEA. The CDR3: CSVASSARTDTEAFF. The CDR3 region has the DNA TGCAGCGTTGCGAGTTCGGCCCGCACAGACACTGAAGCTTTCTTT.

On this clonotype: The junction does not match germline at one end; this may be a read error. The DNA of the CDR3 is TGTCCCAGCAGCCCAGGGGGTCGGTCCGAGCAGTTCTTC. The encoded protein is CPSSPGGRSEQFF. The chain combines TRBV11-2 with TRBJ2-1, with 7 bases identical to TRBD1. CDR3 length: 13 amino acids. Germline V CDR1 and CDR2: SGHAT, FQNNGV.

Comments on this clonotype: This may arise from a read error, as a much more abundant clone is one base away. This sequence joins TRBV30 and TRBJ1-2; D remains unclear. CDR3 size: 13 residues. Germline CDR1 reads GTSNPN; CDR2 reads SVGIG (reference sequence). CDR3 sequence: CASAYGSNYGYSF. In nucleotides, the CDR3 is TGTGCCTCAGCATACGGCAGTAACTATGGCTACAGCTTC.

The gene calls are TRBV28 and TRBJ2-2; D is unresolved. Germline assignment: CDR1 MDHEN and CDR2 SYDVKM. V lost 9 bases, J lost 7 bases, and 15 bases lay in between. CDR3 length: 13 amino acids. CDR3 sequence: CASSPILGGELFF. Written as DNA, the CDR3 is TGTGCCAGTAGTCCCATCCTGGGCGGGGAGCTGTTTTTT. The variable domain in full, with the rest retrieved from reference TRBV28 and TRBJ2-2, is DVKVTQSSRYLVKRTGEKVFLECVQDMDHENMFWYRQDPGLGLRLIYFSYDVKMKEKGDIPEGYSVSREKKERFSLILESASTNQTSMYLCASSPILGGELFFGEGSRLTVL.

In the case of this clonotype: One junction end disagrees with the germline gene, perhaps due to a read error. CDR3 coding DNA: TGTGCCGGCAGTCTCCTTAGCGGCACAGATACGCAGTATTTT. It is translated as CAGSLLSGTDTQYF. This rearrangement joins TRBV28 to TRBJ2-3; a weak D match, TRBD2 (5 bases). The length of the CDR3 is 14 residues. CDR1 MDHEN and CDR2 SYDVKM come from the germline V gene.

V and J are TRBV6-1 and TRBJ2-3; 7 positions agree with TRBD2. Per germline, CDR1 MNHNS and CDR2 SASEGT. Unmatched junction bases numbered 15, after V lost 10 bases and J lost 2 bases. This CDR3 is 16 amino acids long. The CDR3 loop is CAIDQLAGLTTDTQYF. The CDR3 DNA is TGTGCCATCGATCAATTAGCGGGTTTAACCACAGATACGCAGTATTTT.

Turning to this clonotype: Given a much more abundant clone one base away, this may be a read error. The J gene is TRBJ2-6, the V gene TRBV21-1; the DNA was not used to check the table's D call, TRBD1. TRBV21-1 is tagged as a pseudogene. This CDR3 spans 14 amino acids. CDR3 nucleotides: TGTGCCAGCAGCAACAGGGTTGGGGCCAACGTCCTGGCTTTC. Encoded protein: CASSNRVGANVLAF.

This clonotype was counted between two and nine times. The chain has TRBV7-2 and TRBJ1-6; D gene ambiguous. Trimming cost V 2 bases and J 7 bases, with 3 bases left between them. Germline CDR1 is SGHTA and CDR2 is FQGNSA. CDR3 size: 12 residues. Here the CDR3 DNA reads TGTGCCAGCAGCTTAAACAATTCACCCCTCCACTTT. Residues: CASSLNNSPLHF.

Turning to this clonotype: One end of the junction is discordant with germline, which a read error may explain. The chain has TRBV11-2 and TRBJ2-1, with 7 nucleotides matching TRBD2. CDR1 and CDR2 from the germline V gene are SGHAT and FQNNGV. The CDR3 has 16 residues. The CDR3 spells CVSSYPSTSGRGGGFF. DNA for the CDR3: TGTGTCAGCAGCTACCCTTCGACTAGTGGGAGGGGAGGCGGGTTCTTC.

For this clonotype: One junction end does not reproduce the germline sequence, and a read error may be involved. V usage is TRBV11-2 and J usage is TRBJ2-5; maybe TRBD1 (7 bases). Germline V gene lookup returns CDR1 SGHAT and CDR2 FQNNGV. This CDR3 has 15 residues. The DNA for the CDR3 is TGTGCCAGCAGCCCCCGGGGGACAGTGAAAGAGGCCCAGTACTTC. Translation: CASSPRGTVKEAQYF.